This T cell receptor (beta chain) comes out of a study of blood T cell repertoires in COVID-19. The age range of participants was about 18 to 100 years, with residence in about two dozen US areas. The data were produced by immunoSEQ multiplex PCR, yet TCRdb's version contains in-frame clones alone and is incomplete. Of fewer than 250,000 clones listed, approximately 86% are singletons. Germline assignment: CDR1 MGHRA and CDR2 YSYEKL. V lost 8 bases to trimming and J lost 2 bases, with 11 bases between them. The CDR3 runs to 13 residues. This clonotype was sampled from a woman aged 25-40 years with acute COVID-19. V is TRBV4-1 and J is TRBJ2-3; D perhaps matches TRBD2 (6 bases). Sequencing used PBMCs or T cells enriched from blood (not recorded which). The chain's CDR3 is CASGRLVTDTQYF. The CDR3 region has the DNA TGCGCCAGCGGGAGACTAGTCACAGATACGCAGTATTTT.